The rows below give T cell receptor beta chains drawn from one sample of a study of T cell repertoires in cytomegalovirus infection. Via MiXCR, TCRdb re-called the reads, giving one row per CDR3 protein. Of hundreds of thousands of distinct CDR3 sequences in the sample, 35% were seen once. The sample was PBMCs. The receptors shown here come from a human donor in good health (CMV status not recorded). Some clones in this sample may be carry-over from other donors' samples. The CDR3 runs from the conserved cysteine through the conserved F or W. Fields, in order: D gene, V gene, J gene, clone size, CDR3 DNA, CDR3 protein. The D gene is left open where the match is weak. Clone size is stated in some rows and not others, as once, few, many or a class when expanded.

d_call: TRBD2
v_call: TRBV7-2
j_call: TRBJ2-7
clone_size: NA
cdr3_nt: TGTGCCAGCAGCTTAGCGTCTAGCGGGAGAATCGAGCAGTACTTC
cdr3_aa: CASSLASSGRIEQYF

d_call: NA
v_call: TRBV7-8
j_call: TRBJ2-2
clone_size: many
cdr3_nt: TGTGCCAGCAGCTTAGTTAAGGAGGGGGAGCTGTTTTTT
cdr3_aa: CASSLVKEGELFF

d_call: NA
v_call: TRBV15
j_call: TRBJ2-1
clone_size: NA
cdr3_nt: TGTGCCACCAGCAGTGAATATCGCCTCAGCGGCTACTACAATGAGCAGTTCTTC
cdr3_aa: CATSSEYRLSGYYNEQFF

d_call: TRBD1
v_call: TRBV24-1
j_call: TRBJ2-1
clone_size: few
cdr3_nt: TGTGCCACCAGTGATTCAACCGGGGACAGCAATACCTACAATGAGCAGTTCTTC
cdr3_aa: CATSDSTGDSNTYNEQFF

d_call: NA
v_call: TRBV20-1
j_call: TRBJ2-2
clone_size: NA
cdr3_nt: TGCAGTGCTAGGAGTGGCACCGGGGAGCTGTTTTTT
cdr3_aa: CSARSGTGELFF

d_call: NA
v_call: TRBV15
j_call: TRBJ1-3
clone_size: NA
cdr3_nt: TGTGCCACCAGCAAACGAGGGGTCGGGACTGGAAACACCATATATTTT
cdr3_aa: CATSKRGVGTGNTIYF

d_call: NA
v_call: TRBV12-3/TRBV12-4
j_call: TRBJ1-4
clone_size: NA
cdr3_nt: TGTGCCAGCAGAGATCGACAGTCTAATGAAAAACTGTTTTTT
cdr3_aa: CASRDRQSNEKLFF

d_call: NA
v_call: TRBV7-6
j_call: TRBJ2-7
clone_size: few
cdr3_nt: TGTGCCAGCAGCTTAGGTAATCGGGTGGGTAGCTACGAGCAGTACTTC
cdr3_aa: CASSLGNRVGSYEQYF

d_call: NA
v_call: TRBV28
j_call: TRBJ2-1
clone_size: few
cdr3_nt: TGTGCCAGCAGTTTCTTGAGAGTCGGGACAAGCTACAATGAGCAGTTCTTC
cdr3_aa: CASSFLRVGTSYNEQFF

d_call: NA
v_call: TRBV5-4
j_call: TRBJ1-3
clone_size: NA
cdr3_nt: TGTGCCAGCAGCTTGCGACGGGGGGGCGCGGTAGGAAACACCATATATTTT
cdr3_aa: CASSLRRGGAVGNTIYF

d_call: NA
v_call: TRBV7-9
j_call: TRBJ2-7
clone_size: NA
cdr3_nt: TGTGCCAGCAGCTTAGTTGCCGGGATATATACTTACGAGCAGTACTTC
cdr3_aa: CASSLVAGIYTYEQYF

d_call: NA
v_call: TRBV27
j_call: TRBJ1-1
clone_size: NA
cdr3_nt: TGTGCCAGCAGTCTTCTCTGGAACACTGAAGCTTTCTTT
cdr3_aa: CASSLLWNTEAFF

d_call: TRBD1
v_call: TRBV19
j_call: TRBJ2-1
clone_size: NA
cdr3_nt: TGTGCCAGTAGTAGGTCCTCGGGACAGGGTTTTTACAATGAGCAGTTCTTC
cdr3_aa: CASSRSSGQGFYNEQFF

d_call: TRBD2
v_call: TRBV12-3/TRBV12-4
j_call: TRBJ2-7
clone_size: NA
cdr3_nt: TGTGCCAGCAGTAGAAGTCGGACTAGGCAGAGCTACGAGCAGTACTTC
cdr3_aa: CASSRSRTRQSYEQYF

d_call: TRBD1
v_call: TRBV19
j_call: TRBJ1-5
clone_size: NA
cdr3_nt: TGTGCCAGTAGTGGTAACAGGGGCGGCAATCAGCCCCAGCATTTT
cdr3_aa: CASSGNRGGNQPQHF

d_call: NA
v_call: TRBV28
j_call: TRBJ1-5
clone_size: many
cdr3_nt: TGTGCCAGCAGCTTAGTGAGGGGCGGCAATCAGCCCCAGCATTTT
cdr3_aa: CASSLVRGGNQPQHF

d_call: TRBD1
v_call: TRBV6-2/TRBV6-3
j_call: TRBJ2-1
clone_size: NA
cdr3_nt: TGTGCCAGCACGGGACAGGGGGTGAATGAGCAGTTCTTC
cdr3_aa: CASTGQGVNEQFF

d_call: NA
v_call: TRBV27
j_call: TRBJ2-7
clone_size: NA
cdr3_nt: TGTGCCAGCAGGCCCGGGACGGCTGGGTCCTACGAGCAGTACTTC
cdr3_aa: CASRPGTAGSYEQYF

d_call: TRBD2
v_call: TRBV7-6
j_call: TRBJ2-5
clone_size: many
cdr3_nt: TGTGCCAGCAGGTTAGGGCTAGCGGGGGCCGGCCGGAAAGAAGAGACCCAGTACTTC
cdr3_aa: CASRLGLAGAGRKEETQYF

d_call: NA
v_call: TRBV4-1
j_call: TRBJ2-1
clone_size: few
cdr3_nt: TGCGCCAGCAGCCAAGACAGGGTGGATGAGCAGTTCTTC
cdr3_aa: CASSQDRVDEQFF

d_call: TRBD2
v_call: TRBV5-1
j_call: TRBJ2-1
clone_size: NA
cdr3_nt: TGCGCCAGCAGCTTCCAACTAGCGGGGGGTTACAATGAGCAGTTCTTC
cdr3_aa: CASSFQLAGGYNEQFF

d_call: NA
v_call: TRBV19
j_call: TRBJ1-2
clone_size: NA
cdr3_nt: TGTGCCAGTAGTATTCCCGAGAGCTATGGCTACACCTTC
cdr3_aa: CASSIPESYGYTF

d_call: NA
v_call: TRBV20-1
j_call: TRBJ2-3
clone_size: few
cdr3_nt: TGCAGTGCTTGTGCCCTGACCGCGAATAGGGATACGCAGTATTTT
cdr3_aa: CSACALTANRDTQYF

d_call: NA
v_call: TRBV7-8
j_call: TRBJ1-5
clone_size: few
cdr3_nt: TGTTCCAGCAGCTTACGGCAGGGCAATCAGCCCCAGCATTTT
cdr3_aa: CSSSLRQGNQPQHF

d_call: NA
v_call: TRBV27
j_call: TRBJ1-1
clone_size: few
cdr3_nt: TGTGCCAGCAGTGCTTCCGGGACACGTAGGAACACTGAAGCTTTCTTT
cdr3_aa: CASSASGTRRNTEAFF

d_call: TRBD1
v_call: TRBV10-3
j_call: TRBJ1-3
clone_size: NA
cdr3_nt: TGTGCCATCAGTGAGTCAGCGAGACAGGGGGGAAGCTCTGGAAACACCATATATTTT
cdr3_aa: CAISESARQGGSSGNTIYF

d_call: NA
v_call: TRBV12-3/TRBV12-4
j_call: TRBJ2-7
clone_size: NA
cdr3_nt: TGTGCCAGCAGTTTGGGTTCTTTGGGACCCACCTACGAGCAGTACTTC
cdr3_aa: CASSLGSLGPTYEQYF

d_call: TRBD2
v_call: TRBV7-2
j_call: TRBJ2-1
clone_size: many
cdr3_nt: TGTGCCAGCAGCTTAGCGGCTACTAGCGGGAGGGCCAATGAGCAGTTCTTC
cdr3_aa: CASSLAATSGRANEQFF

d_call: TRBD1
v_call: TRBV5-1
j_call: TRBJ2-3
clone_size: few
cdr3_nt: TGCGCCAGCAGCTTAGACAGGGGAGGCATTGGTACGCAGTATTTT
cdr3_aa: CASSLDRGGIGTQYF

d_call: NA
v_call: TRBV7-2
j_call: TRBJ1-2
clone_size: many
cdr3_nt: TGTGCCAGCAGCTTAGTACTTGTGGGGCAGACAGATGGCTACACCTTC
cdr3_aa: CASSLVLVGQTDGYTF

d_call: TRBD1
v_call: TRBV5-4
j_call: TRBJ1-1
clone_size: NA
cdr3_nt: TGTGCCAGCAGCCCCCGGACAGGTGGGAACACTGAAGCTTTCTTT
cdr3_aa: CASSPRTGGNTEAFF

d_call: NA
v_call: TRBV28
j_call: TRBJ2-7
clone_size: NA
cdr3_nt: TGTGCCAGCAGTTCTGGGGCCAACTACGAGCAGTACTTC
cdr3_aa: CASSSGANYEQYF

d_call: TRBD2
v_call: TRBV4-1
j_call: TRBJ2-1
clone_size: few
cdr3_nt: TGCGCCAGCAGCCAAGATGCGGGAGGGCCCTACAATGAGCAGTTCTTC
cdr3_aa: CASSQDAGGPYNEQFF

d_call: TRBD1
v_call: TRBV7-8
j_call: TRBJ1-2
clone_size: NA
cdr3_nt: TGTGCCAGCCATAAGACAGGGGGCAACTATGGCTACACCTTC
cdr3_aa: CASHKTGGNYGYTF

d_call: TRBD1
v_call: TRBV3-1
j_call: TRBJ1-2
clone_size: few
cdr3_nt: TGTGCCAGCAGCCGACAGGGATCCAATGGCTACACCTTC
cdr3_aa: CASSRQGSNGYTF

d_call: NA
v_call: TRBV12-3/TRBV12-4
j_call: TRBJ2-6
clone_size: many
cdr3_nt: TGTGCCAGCAGTCCGTTATCTGGGGCCAACGTCCTGACTTTC
cdr3_aa: CASSPLSGANVLTF

d_call: TRBD1
v_call: TRBV29-1
j_call: TRBJ2-3
clone_size: few
cdr3_nt: TGCAGCGTTACTACAGGGGGCGGCACAGATACGCAGTATTTT
cdr3_aa: CSVTTGGGTDTQYF

d_call: NA
v_call: TRBV20-1
j_call: TRBJ1-4
clone_size: NA
cdr3_nt: TGCAGTGCTAGAGCCGGGACCCAAAATGAAAAACTGTTTTTT
cdr3_aa: CSARAGTQNEKLFF

d_call: TRBD1
v_call: TRBV6-7
j_call: TRBJ2-7
clone_size: NA
cdr3_nt: TGTGCCAGCAGCGGACAAAACGAGGGGGCGACCATAGGCTACGAGCAGTACTTC
cdr3_aa: CASSGQNEGATIGYEQYF

d_call: NA
v_call: TRBV19
j_call: TRBJ2-1
clone_size: NA
cdr3_nt: TGTGCCAGTAGTGCGCCGTACGGAGATAATGAGCAGATCTTC
cdr3_aa: CASSAPYGDNEQIF

d_call: NA
v_call: TRBV28
j_call: TRBJ2-3
clone_size: NA
cdr3_nt: TGTGCCAGCAGTCGCCCGTGGGACCGCACAGATACGCAGTATTTT
cdr3_aa: CASSRPWDRTDTQYF

d_call: TRBD1
v_call: TRBV19
j_call: TRBJ1-4
clone_size: few
cdr3_nt: TGTGCCAGTACCGGGACAGCCGGTAATGAAAAACTGTTTTTT
cdr3_aa: CASTGTAGNEKLFF

d_call: NA
v_call: TRBV6-2/TRBV6-3
j_call: TRBJ2-3
clone_size: NA
cdr3_nt: TGTGCCAGCGAGGGACATAACGGGAGAGCAGATACGCAGTATTTT
cdr3_aa: CASEGHNGRADTQYF

d_call: NA
v_call: TRBV10-3
j_call: TRBJ1-1
clone_size: few
cdr3_nt: TGTGCCATCAGTGGTAGGGGCAAGAACACTGAAGCTTTCTTT
cdr3_aa: CAISGRGKNTEAFF

d_call: TRBD1
v_call: TRBV19
j_call: TRBJ2-1
clone_size: NA
cdr3_nt: TGTGCCAGTAGTATAGCCTGGACAGGGGGCGGGAATGAGCAGTTCTTC
cdr3_aa: CASSIAWTGGGNEQFF

d_call: NA
v_call: TRBV29-1
j_call: TRBJ1-2
clone_size: NA
cdr3_nt: TGCAGCGTCCCTTCAGGGGTCGGGGGCTACACCTTC
cdr3_aa: CSVPSGVGGYTF

d_call: NA
v_call: TRBV28
j_call: TRBJ1-6
clone_size: NA
cdr3_nt: TGTGCCAGCAGTTTTGCAGAGTTTTATTCACCCCTCCACTTT
cdr3_aa: CASSFAEFYSPLHF

d_call: NA
v_call: TRBV28
j_call: TRBJ2-1
clone_size: NA
cdr3_nt: TGTGCCAGCAGCGGACGACTCAGGAGAGGGGATGAGCAGTTCTTC
cdr3_aa: CASSGRLRRGDEQFF